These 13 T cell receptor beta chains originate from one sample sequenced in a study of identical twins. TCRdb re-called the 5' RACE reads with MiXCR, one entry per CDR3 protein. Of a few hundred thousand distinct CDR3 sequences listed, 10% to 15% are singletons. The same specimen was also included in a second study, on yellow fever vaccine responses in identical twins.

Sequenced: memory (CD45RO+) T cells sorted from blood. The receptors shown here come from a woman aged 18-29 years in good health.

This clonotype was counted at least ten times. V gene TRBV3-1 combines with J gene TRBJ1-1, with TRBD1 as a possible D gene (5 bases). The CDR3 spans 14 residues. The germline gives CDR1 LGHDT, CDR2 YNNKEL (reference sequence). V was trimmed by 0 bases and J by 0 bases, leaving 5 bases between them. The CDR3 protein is CASSQEGVNTEAFF. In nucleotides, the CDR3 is TGTGCCAGCAGCCAAGAAGGGGTGAACACTGAAGCTTTCTTT.

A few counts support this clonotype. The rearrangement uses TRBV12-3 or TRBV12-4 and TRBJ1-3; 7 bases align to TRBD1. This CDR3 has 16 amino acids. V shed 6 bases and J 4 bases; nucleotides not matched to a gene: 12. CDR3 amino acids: CASSPLGGLLGNTIYF. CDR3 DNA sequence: TGTGCCAGCAGCCCCTTAGGGGGCCTCCTGGGAAACACCATATATTTT.

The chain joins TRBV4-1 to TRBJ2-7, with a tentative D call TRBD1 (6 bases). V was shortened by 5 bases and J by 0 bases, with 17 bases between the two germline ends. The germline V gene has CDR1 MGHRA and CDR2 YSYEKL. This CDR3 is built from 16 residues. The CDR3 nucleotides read TGCGCCAGCAGCACAGCCGGGACAAAGACCTCCTACGAGCAGTACTTC. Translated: CASSTAGTKTSYEQYF.

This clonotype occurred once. The CDR3 is CASSNLAGGYYEQYF. In DNA form, the CDR3 reads TGTGCCAGCAGCAACCTAGCGGGAGGGTACTACGAGCAGTACTTC. V and J are TRBV11-2 and TRBJ2-7; 12 bases are a match to TRBD2. V shed 5 bases and J 3 bases; nucleotides not matched to a gene: 5. The CDR3 has 15 residues. The germline V gene has CDR1 SGHAT and CDR2 FQNNGV.

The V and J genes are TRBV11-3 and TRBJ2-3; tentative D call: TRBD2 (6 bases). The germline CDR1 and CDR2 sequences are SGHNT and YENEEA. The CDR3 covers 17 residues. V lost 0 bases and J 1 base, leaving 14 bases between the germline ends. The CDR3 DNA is TGTGCCAGCAGCTTAGATGACGCTGGCGGGGGCACAGATACGCAGTATTTT. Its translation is CASSLDDAGGGTDTQYF.

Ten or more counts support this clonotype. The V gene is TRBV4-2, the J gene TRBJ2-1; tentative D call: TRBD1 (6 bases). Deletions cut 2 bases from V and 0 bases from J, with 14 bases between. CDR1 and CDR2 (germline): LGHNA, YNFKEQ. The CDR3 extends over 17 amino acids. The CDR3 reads CASSQNRDTYSYNEQFF. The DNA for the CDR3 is TGTGCCAGCAGCCAAAACCGGGACACCTACTCCTACAATGAGCAGTTCTTC.

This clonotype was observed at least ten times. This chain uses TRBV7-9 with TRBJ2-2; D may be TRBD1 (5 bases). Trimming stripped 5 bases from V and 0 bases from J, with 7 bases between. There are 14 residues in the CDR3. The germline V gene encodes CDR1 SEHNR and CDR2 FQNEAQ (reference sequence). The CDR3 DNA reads TGTGCCAGCAGCGTGGACACGAACACCGGGGAGCTGTTTTTT. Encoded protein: CASSVDTNTGELFF. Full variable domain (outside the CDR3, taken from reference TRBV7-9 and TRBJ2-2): DTGVSQNPRHKITKRGQNVTFRCDPISEHNRLYWYRQTLGQGPEFLTYFQNEAQLEKSRLLSDRFSAERPKGSFSTLEIQRTEQGDSAMYLCASSVDTNTGELFFGEGSRLTVL.

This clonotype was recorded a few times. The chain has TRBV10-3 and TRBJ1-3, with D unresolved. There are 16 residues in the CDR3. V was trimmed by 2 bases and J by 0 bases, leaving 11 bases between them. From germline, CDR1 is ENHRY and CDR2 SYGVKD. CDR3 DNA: TGTGCCATCAGTGAGGCCGACCGCATCTCTGGAAACACCATATATTTT. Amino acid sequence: CAISEADRISGNTIYF.

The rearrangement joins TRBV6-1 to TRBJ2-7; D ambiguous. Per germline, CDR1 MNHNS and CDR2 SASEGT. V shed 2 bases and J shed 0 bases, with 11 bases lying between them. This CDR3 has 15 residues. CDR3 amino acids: CASSEILGSSYEQYF. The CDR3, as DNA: TGTGCCAGCAGTGAAATTTTGGGCAGCTCCTACGAGCAGTACTTC.

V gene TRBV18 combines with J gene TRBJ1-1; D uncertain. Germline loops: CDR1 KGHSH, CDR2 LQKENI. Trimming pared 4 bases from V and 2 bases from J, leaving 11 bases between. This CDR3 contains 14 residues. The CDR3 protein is CASSRVDRNTEAFF. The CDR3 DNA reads TGTGCCAGCTCACGCGTAGACCGTAACACTGAAGCTTTCTTT.

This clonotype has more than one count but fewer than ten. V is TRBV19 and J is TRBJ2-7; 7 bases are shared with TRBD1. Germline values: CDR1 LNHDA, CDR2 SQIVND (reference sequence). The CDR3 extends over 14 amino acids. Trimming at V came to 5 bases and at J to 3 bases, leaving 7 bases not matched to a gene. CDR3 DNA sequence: TGTGCCAGTAGTGTGAGGGGGCTTCGCTACGAGCAGTACTTC. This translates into CASSVRGLRYEQYF.

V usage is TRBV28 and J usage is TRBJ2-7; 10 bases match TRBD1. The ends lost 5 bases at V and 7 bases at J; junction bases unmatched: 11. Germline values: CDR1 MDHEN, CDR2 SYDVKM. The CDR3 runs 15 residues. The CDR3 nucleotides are TGTGCCAGCAGTCCCCCGGGACAGGGGCTTGGGGAGCAGTACTTC. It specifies CASSPPGQGLGEQYF.

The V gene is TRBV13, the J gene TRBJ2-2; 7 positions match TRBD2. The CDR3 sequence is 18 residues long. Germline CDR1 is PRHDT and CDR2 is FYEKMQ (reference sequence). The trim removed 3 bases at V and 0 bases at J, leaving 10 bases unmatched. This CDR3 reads CASSLKAGPFSNTGELFF. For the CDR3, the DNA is TGTGCCAGCAGCTTGAAAGCGGGACCTTTCTCGAACACCGGGGAGCTGTTTTTT.